What follows are 16 T cell receptor beta chains derived from one specimen sequenced in a study of cytotoxic CD8 clonotypes in ibrutinib-treated CLL. Assay: immunoSEQ multiplex PCR; the TCRdb copy retains only in-frame clones and omits some. The data contain about 24,000 clones, about 81% of them seen just once; the ten biggest clones take up around 8.1%. Specimen: PBMCs, collected before ibrutinib treatment. Every receptor here comes from a human donor with chronic lymphocytic leukemia.

The genes are TRBV7-9 and TRBJ1-1, with D hard to call. V dropped 5 bases and J dropped 4 bases, with 14 bases sitting between them. Germline V gene data show CDR1 as SEHNR and CDR2 as FQNEAQ (reference sequence). The CDR3 loop spans 14 amino acids. The CDR3 DNA sequence: TGTGCCAGCAGCCAGAATTATTTGCCCACTGAAGCTTTCTTT. This sequence encodes CASSQNYLPTEAFF.

V usage is TRBV10-2 and J usage is TRBJ2-7; D is perhaps TRBD2 (6 bases). V was clipped by 8 bases and J by 6 bases, with 14 bases between them. Germline assignment: CDR1 WSHSY and CDR2 SAAADI. The CDR3 length is 12 residues. The CDR3, as DNA: TGCGCCAGCGGGAGGAGATTGAGCGAGCAGTACTTC. This encodes CASGRRLSEQYF.

The genes are TRBV15 and TRBJ1-1; D unresolved. Trimming removed 3 bases from V and 5 bases from J, with 10 bases in between. The CDR3 sequence is 13 residues long. Germline CDR1 LNHNV, CDR2 YYDKDF (reference sequence). The CDR3 DNA reads TGTGCCACCAGCAGGAACGTAGGAACTGAAGCTTTCTTT. Translating it yields CATSRNVGTEAFF.

Comments on this clone: One end of the junction varies from germline; a read error may be responsible. J is TRBJ2-5 and V is TRBV10-3; D is unclear. The CDR3 length is 11 residues. Germline CDR1 is ENHRY and CDR2 is SYGVKD. The CDR3 DNA sequence: TGTGCCATCAGTGGCGGAGAGGCCCAGTACTTC. Translation gives CAISGGEAQYF.

This sequence joins TRBV7-2 and TRBJ1-1; no clear D gene. Germline V gene sequence: CDR1 SGHTA, CDR2 FQGNSA. The CDR3 is 15 amino acids. V was cut by 5 bases and J by 0 bases, with 13 bases left in between. DNA of the CDR3: TGTGCCAGCAGCCAGGAGCTCGCTGTGAACACTGAAGCTTTCTTT. It translates to CASSQELAVNTEAFF.

DNA of the CDR3: TGTGCCAGCATCCCCGGGCCCGGGTTGGACAGGTACAATGAGCAGTTCTTC. Translation: CASIPGPGLDRYNEQFF. The chain joins TRBV9 to TRBJ2-1, with TRBD1 matching over 7 bases. From germline, CDR1 is SGDLS and CDR2 YYNGEE. V shed 6 bases and J 4 bases; nucleotides not matched to a gene: 16. There are 17 residues in the CDR3.

This clone has more than one count but fewer than ten. Mismatch with germline at one junction end may stem from a read error. The rearrangement links TRBV6-1 to TRBJ1-3, with D perhaps TRBD1 (5 bases). The CDR3 runs to 10 residues. Germline V gene lookup returns CDR1 MNHNS and CDR2 SASEGT. CDR3 sequence (DNA): TGTGCCAGCAGTGAATGGGGACTGGATTTT. It translates to CASSEWGLDF.

This sequence joins TRBV2 and TRBJ1-3; D possibly corresponds to TRBD1 (6 bases). The CDR3 covers 16 residues. CDR1 and CDR2 (germline): SNHLY, FYNNEI. V gave up 8 bases and J gave up 0 bases, with 17 bases separating them. The CDR3 DNA follows: TGTGCCAGCTCCTTGGGACATCCGAGCTCTGGAAACACCATATATTTT. This translates into CASSLGHPSSGNTIYF.

The chain employs TRBV7-9 and TRBJ2-7; D call uncertain. The germline V and J ends were trimmed by 0 bases and 2 bases, with 5 bases remaining between them. The length of the CDR3 is 13 residues. Germline V gene lookup returns CDR1 SEHNR and CDR2 FQNEAQ (reference sequence). The DNA for the CDR3 is TGTGCCAGCAGCTTAGCAGGGACCTACGAGCAGTACTTC. Encoded protein: CASSLAGTYEQYF.

The rearrangement joins TRBV6-6 to TRBJ2-1; D gene unclear. V dropped 8 bases and J dropped 5 bases, with 10 bases sitting between them. CDR3 length: 12 residues. From germline, CDR1 is MNHNY and CDR2 SVGAGI (reference sequence). Written as DNA, the CDR3 is TGTGCCAGCTGCCCGGGCAACAATGAGCAGTTCTTC. As protein: CASCPGNNEQFF.

The chain couples TRBV29-1 to TRBJ2-7, with D uncertain. V was shortened by 3 bases and J by 0 bases, with 3 bases between the two germline ends. Germline V CDR1 and CDR2: SQVTM, ANQGSEA. The CDR3 is made up of 11 amino acids. CDR3 nucleotides: TGCAGCGTTGACACCTCCTACGAGCAGTACTTC. Residues: CSVDTSYEQYF.

V and J are TRBV28 and TRBJ2-1, with TRBD2 identical over 9 bases. With 5 bases clipped from V and 8 bases from J, the junction kept 7 bases outside the gene matches. The germline V gene has CDR1 MDHEN and CDR2 SYDVKM. The CDR3 has 14 residues. DNA of the CDR3: TGTGCCAGCAGTCCCTTAGCGGGAGCATATGAGCAGTTCTTC. It specifies CASSPLAGAYEQFF.

The chain combines TRBV7-2 with TRBJ1-2; 8 nucleotides line up with TRBD1. Trimming removed 0 bases from V and 8 bases from J; junction bases left unmatched: 5. CDR1 is SGHTA and CDR2 is FQGNSA in the germline V gene. This CDR3 spans 14 amino acids. The CDR3 spells CASSLAQGEWGYTF. CDR3 sequence (DNA): TGTGCCAGCAGCTTAGCACAGGGGGAGTGGGGCTACACCTTC. The full variable domain, rest sourced from reference TRBV7-2 and TRBJ1-2, is GAGVSQSPSNKVTEKGKDVELRCDPISGHTALYWYRQSLGQGLEFLIYFQGNSAPDKSGLPSDRFSAERTGGSVSTLTIQRTQQEDSAVYLCASSLAQGEWGYTFGSGTRLTVV.

This chain links TRBV9 with TRBJ2-3; D perhaps matches TRBD2 (5 bases). CDR3 size: 13 residues. The germline V gene has CDR1 SGDLS and CDR2 YYNGEE. V was shortened by 2 bases and J by 2 bases, with 6 bases between the two germline ends. CDR3 in amino acids: CASSVGNTDTQYF. The CDR3 coding sequence is TGTGCCAGCAGCGTCGGGAACACAGATACGCAGTATTTT. The full variable domain, in which reference TRBV9 and TRBJ2-3 provide the parts outside the CDR3, is DSGVTQTPKHLITATGQRVTLRCSPRSGDLSVYWYQQSLDQGLQFLIQYYNGEERAKGNILERFSAQQFPDLHSELNLSSLELGDSALYFCASSVGNTDTQYFGPGTRLTVL.

The chain combines TRBV9 with TRBJ2-7; D gene ambiguous. This CDR3 region has 12 residues. Germline CDR1 SGDLS, CDR2 YYNGEE. The V and J ends lost 7 bases and 0 bases respectively, with 8 bases between them. As DNA, the CDR3 is TGTGCCAGCGGGCGGACCTCCTACGAGCAGTACTTC. Translation: CASGRTSYEQYF.

The chain uses TRBV7-9 and TRBJ2-5; the D gene is possibly TRBD2 (6 bases). Germline CDR1 SEHNR, CDR2 FQNEAQ (reference sequence). V dropped 2 bases and J dropped 2 bases, with 21 bases sitting between them. The length of the CDR3 is 18 residues. The CDR3: CASSLRPQRVGVQETQYF. The DNA of the CDR3 is TGTGCCAGCAGCTTAAGGCCCCAGCGGGTTGGGGTACAAGAGACCCAGTACTTC. Combining the CDR3 with reference TRBV7-9 and TRBJ2-5 gives the whole variable domain DTGVSQNPRHKITKRGQNVTFRCDPISEHNRLYWYRQTLGQGPEFLTYFQNEAQLEKSRLLSDRFSAERPKGSFSTLEIQRTEQGDSAMYLCASSLRPQRVGVQETQYFGPGTRLLVL.